This T cell receptor (beta chain) emerged from a study of blood T cell repertoires in COVID-19. Germline values: CDR1 MDHEN, CDR2 SYDVKM. The CDR3 has 13 residues. V trimming: 10 bases; J trimming: 2 bases; junction bases outside the gene matches: 4. Generated by immunoSEQ multiplex PCR, the TCRdb table keeps only in-frame clones and is missing some. The data hold 150,000 to 200,000 clones, with roughly 85% observed a single time. The source material was PBMCs or T cells enriched from blood (not recorded which). The sequence was collected from a woman aged 18-29 years who had recovered from COVID-19. V gene TRBV28 combines with J gene TRBJ2-1; 8 bases map to TRBD1. CDR3 nucleotides: TGTGCCACCCGACAGGGGCCCTACAATGAGCAGTTCTTC. It translates to CATRQGPYNEQFF.